The source of this T cell receptor (beta chain) is a study of shared T cell receptors in the human thymus. CDR3 length: 14 residues. V shed 3 bases and J 2 bases; nucleotides not matched to a gene: 0. Looked up from germline, CDR1 is SGHTA and CDR2 is FQGNSA. Assay used: immunoSEQ multiplex PCR; TCRdb lists only in-frame clones, some missing. The data contain approximately 760,000 clones, around 85% of them singletons. These same records also appear under a second study, on human thymus T cells. In that study: Donors were healthy Finnish infants having corrective surgery for congenital heart defects. Thymic and blood repertoires appeared to carry a bias in their V and J gene usage. Related research has reported that thymic repertoires overlap highly among unrelated individuals.

Sequenced: thymocytes. The V gene is TRBV7-2, the J gene TRBJ2-7; 11 positions agree with TRBD2. The clonotype was recovered from a girl under three years old with a congenital heart defect. The DNA of the CDR3 is TGTGCCAGCAGCTTGACTAGCGGGGCCTACGAGCAGTACTTC. The encoded protein is CASSLTSGAYEQYF. Full variable domain (missing parts from reference TRBV7-2 and TRBJ2-7): GAGVSQSPSNKVTEKGKDVELRCDPISGHTALYWYRQSLGQGLEFLIYFQGNSAPDKSGLPSDRFSAERTGGSVSTLTIQRTQQEDSAVYLCASSLTSGAYEQYFGPGTRLTVT.